This passage covers 30 T cell receptor beta chains from one sample sequenced in a study of blood T cell repertoires in COVID-19. Only in-frame clones appear in the TCRdb table, and some are missing; sequencing was by immunoSEQ multiplex PCR. Of 150,000 or so clones in the sample, about 88% were seen once. The sequenced material came from PBMCs or T cells enriched from blood (not recorded which). The origin of the receptors is a woman in her forties or fifties who had recovered from COVID-19.

Turning to this clone: Compared with germline, one end of the junction differs, possibly owing to a read error. The gene calls are TRBV6-5 and TRBJ1-4, with TRBD1 as a possible D gene (5 bases). Germline loops: CDR1 MNHEY, CDR2 SVGAGI. This CDR3 spans 15 amino acids. The CDR3 spells CASSHSRDSGEKLFF. In nucleotides, the CDR3 is TGTGCCAGCAGTCACTCCCGGGACTCAGGAGAAAAACTGTTTTTT.

V usage is TRBV7-9 and J usage is TRBJ2-5, with D perhaps TRBD1 (6 bases). The CDR3 covers 15 residues. Trimming removed 6 bases from V and 0 bases from J, with 14 bases in between. The germline CDR1 and CDR2 sequences are SEHNR and FQNEAQ (reference sequence). The CDR3 DNA follows: TGTGCCAGCAGTGGGGGTCGGACAGACCAAGAGACCCAGTACTTC. It is translated as CASSGGRTDQETQYF.

CDR3 nucleotide sequence: TGCGCCAGCACCCGTAGCGGGAGCTCCTACAATGAGCAGTTCTTC. It translates to CASTRSGSSYNEQFF. The chain carries TRBV5-1 and TRBJ2-1, with 9 bases identical to TRBD2. Germline lookup yields CDR1 SGHRS and CDR2 YFSETQ. This CDR3 has 15 residues. Trimming took 6 bases from V and 0 from J; bases not matched to a gene: 4.

V usage is TRBV30 and J usage is TRBJ2-4, with TRBD2 as a possible D gene (5 bases). Germline lookup yields CDR1 GTSNPN and CDR2 SVGIG (reference sequence). This CDR3 region has 14 residues. V shed 1 base and J shed 0 bases, with 7 bases lying between them. CDR3 sequence (DNA): TGTGCCTGGAGTGGAGGACTAGCCAAAAACATTCAGTACTTC. It translates to CAWSGGLAKNIQYF.

The rearrangement links TRBV4-2 to TRBJ2-3; 11 positions match TRBD2. Trimming at V came to 0 bases and at J to 5 bases, leaving 7 bases not matched to a gene. Germline CDR1 is LGHNA and CDR2 is YNFKEQ. This CDR3 comprises 17 residues. DNA of the CDR3: TGTGCCAGCAGCCAAGAAGGAACTAGCGGGAGTTTAGATACGCAGTATTTT. It codes for CASSQEGTSGSLDTQYF.

The CDR3 DNA sequence: TGCGCCAGCAGTTCAAGCGGGAGCCACAGCTCCTACAATGAGCAGTTCTTC. Its translation: CASSSSGSHSSYNEQFF. The rearrangement joins TRBV5-1 to TRBJ2-1, with 8 bases aligning to TRBD2. V lost 5 bases, J lost 0 bases, and 10 bases stayed unmatched. In germline, CDR1 is SGHRS, CDR2 YFSETQ. CDR3 length: 17 residues.

This rearrangement joins TRBV29-1 to TRBJ1-4; 7 bases map to TRBD1. CDR1 is SQVTM and CDR2 is ANQGSEA in the germline V gene. The CDR3 is made up of 14 amino acids. The J segment lost 2 bases and the V segment lost 6 bases, leaving 6 bases of the junction unmatched. The CDR3 DNA sequence: TGCAGCGTCGGAACGGGACAGACTAATGAAAAACTGTTTTTT. It codes for CSVGTGQTNEKLFF.

This clone was observed a handful of times. The chain has TRBV6-4 and TRBJ2-3; 7 bases map to TRBD1. The CDR3 extends over 14 amino acids. Germline loops: CDR1 MRHNA, CDR2 SNTAGT. After removal of 3 bases from V and 2 bases from J, the junction contained 2 bases not matched to a gene. CDR3 protein: CASSEGQATDTQYF. CDR3 coding DNA: TGTGCCAGCAGTGAAGGACAGGCCACAGATACGCAGTATTTT.

This clone appeared a single time. This rearrangement joins TRBV27 to TRBJ1-4; a possible D gene is TRBD1 (5 bases). Germline V gene sequence: CDR1 MNHEY, CDR2 SMNVEV (reference sequence). The CDR3 has 14 amino acids. V lost 3 bases, J lost 7 bases, and 12 bases lay in between. CDR3 sequence: CASSFRGVGEKLFF. In DNA, the CDR3 is TGTGCCAGCAGTTTTCGGGGGGTAGGTGAAAAACTGTTTTTT.

The chain has TRBV3-1 (or the pseudogene TRBV3-2) and TRBJ1-2; 11 bases agree with TRBD1. Germline CDR1 and CDR2: LGHDT and YNNKEL (reference sequence). J gave up 2 bases and V 8 bases, and 1 base lay outside the gene matches. This CDR3 has 13 residues. The DNA for the CDR3 is TGTGCCAGCCGGGACAGGGGGAACTATGGCTACACCTTC. Translation: CASRDRGNYGYTF.

The gene calls are TRBV30 and TRBJ1-1, with TRBD1 identical over 7 bases. After removal of 3 bases from V and 0 bases from J, the junction contained 4 bases not matched to a gene. Germline assignment: CDR1 GTSNPN and CDR2 SVGIG (reference sequence). The CDR3 extends over 14 amino acids. CDR3 sequence reads: CAWSKGALNTEAFF. The CDR3 DNA sequence: TGTGCCTGGAGCAAGGGGGCTCTGAACACTGAAGCTTTCTTT. The variable domain in full, completed from reference TRBV30 and TRBJ1-1, reads SQTIHQWPATLVQPVGSPLSLECTVEGTSNPNLYWYRQAAGRGLQLLFYSVGIGQISSEVPQNLSASRPQDRQFILSSKKLLLSDSGFYLCAWSKGALNTEAFFGQGTRLTVV.

This clone was observed once. The chain links TRBV19 to TRBJ2-2, with 7 bases aligning to TRBD1. Germline V lookup: CDR1 LNHDA, CDR2 SQIVND (reference sequence). This CDR3 spans 15 amino acids. The V gene end was trimmed by 5 bases and the J gene end by 3 bases; junction bases not matched to a gene: 6. The CDR3 is CASSPRDRYTGELFF. The CDR3 nucleotides read TGTGCCAGTAGTCCTCGGGACAGATACACCGGGGAGCTGTTTTTT.

The sample holds a few counts of this clone. The chain joins TRBV19 to TRBJ1-1; no clear D gene. CDR1 is LNHDA and CDR2 is SQIVND in the germline V gene (reference sequence). V lost 1 base and J lost 6, with 12 bases in between. The length of the CDR3 is 14 residues. Written as DNA, the CDR3 is TGTGCCAGTAGTATAGGGGCGAGGGCGGCTGAAGCTTTCTTT. Translating gives CASSIGARAAEAFF.

The V and J genes are TRBV10-3 and TRBJ2-1; the D is unclear. This CDR3 is 14 amino acids long. Between the trimmed V and J ends, which lost 5 bases and 1 base, there was a span of 9 bases. From germline, CDR1 is ENHRY and CDR2 SYGVKD. CDR3 amino acids: CAISSERSYNEQFF. Written as DNA, the CDR3 is TGTGCCATCAGTTCCGAGAGGTCCTACAATGAGCAGTTCTTC.

The chain recombines TRBV19 with TRBJ1-2; 10 bases agree with TRBD1. The V and J ends lost 0 bases and 4 bases, in that order; junction bases with no gene match: 2. This CDR3 has 15 residues. Germline CDR1 reads LNHDA; CDR2 reads SQIVND (reference sequence). The CDR3: CASSIDGTGVYGYTF. The CDR3 DNA sequence: TGTGCCAGTAGTATAGATGGGACAGGGGTCTATGGCTACACCTTC.

The chain has TRBV6-5 and TRBJ1-5, with TRBD1 identical over 7 bases. Unmatched junction bases numbered 6, after V lost 4 bases and J lost 3 bases. The CDR3 has 15 amino acids. Germline V gene data show CDR1 as MNHEY and CDR2 as SVGAGI. CDR3 protein: CASSLGQATNQPQHF. The CDR3 DNA sequence: TGTGCCAGCAGTTTAGGACAGGCAACCAATCAGCCCCAGCATTTT.

The chain has TRBV5-5 and TRBJ1-2, with TRBD1 identical over 7 bases. V shed 0 bases and J 8 bases; nucleotides not matched to a gene: 7. This CDR3 spans 14 amino acids. In germline, CDR1 is SGHKS, CDR2 YYEKEE (reference sequence). The DNA for the CDR3 is TGTGCCAGCAGCTTGGCCGGGCAGGGGGACGGCTACACCTTC. Its translation is CASSLAGQGDGYTF.

The rearrangement uses TRBV13 and TRBJ1-3; 9 positions agree with TRBD1. The CDR3 runs 15 residues. Losses at the gene ends were 5 bases for V and 3 bases for J; bases not matched to a gene: 5. Germline V gene data show CDR1 as PRHDT and CDR2 as FYEKMQ (reference sequence). The CDR3 nucleotides read TGTGCCAGCAGCATCGACAGGGGGGATGGAAACACCATATATTTT. Translation: CASSIDRGDGNTIYF.

V is TRBV20-1 and J is TRBJ1-1; D gene ambiguous. Germline V gene data show CDR1 as DFQATT and CDR2 as SNEGSKA (reference sequence). Trimming shortened V by 7 bases and J by 8 bases, and 14 bases separated the two germline ends. This CDR3 has 11 residues. The CDR3, as DNA: TGCAGTGTAACGGTACAGCCCGAAGCTTTCTTT. Translation: CSVTVQPEAFF.

The rearrangement joins TRBV11-2 to TRBJ2-7, with D possibly TRBD2 on 6 matching bases. The germline V gene encodes CDR1 SGHAT and CDR2 FQNNGV. Trimming removed 4 bases from V and 0 bases from J, with 10 bases in between. This CDR3 contains 14 residues. CDR3 coding DNA: TGTGCCAGCAGCTCGGGACTCCTCTCCTACGAGCAGTACTTC. It is translated as CASSSGLLSYEQYF.

The rearrangement uses TRBV28 and TRBJ2-7; 8 bases are a match to TRBD1. Germline CDR1 reads MDHEN; CDR2 reads SYDVKM. This CDR3 region has 14 residues. J lost 2 bases, V lost 6 bases, and 6 bases had no gene match. The CDR3, as DNA: TGTGCCAGCAGCCGGACAGGGAGGCCCTACGAGCAGTACTTC. It yields the protein CASSRTGRPYEQYF.

The chain joins TRBV14 to TRBJ2-2, with D possibly TRBD2 on 6 matching bases. This CDR3 is built from 17 residues. Germline CDR1 is SGHDN and CDR2 is FVKESK. V was clipped by 4 bases and J by 6 bases, with 21 bases between them. DNA for the CDR3: TGTGCCAGCAGCCTCACGGGCGAGACTAGGGGTGCCGGGGAGCTGTTTTTT. Protein sequence: CASSLTGETRGAGELFF.

The genes are TRBV20-1 and TRBJ1-2, with 7 bases lining up with TRBD1. This CDR3 contains 14 residues. From germline, CDR1 is DFQATT and CDR2 SNEGSKA (reference sequence). V was clipped by 3 bases and J by 0 bases; unmatched bases: 4. The CDR3 DNA follows: TGCAGTGCTAGTGGGACAGCGTCTAACTATGGCTACACCTTC. Its protein is CSASGTASNYGYTF.

This rearrangement joins TRBV5-1 to TRBJ2-1; 13 nucleotides align to TRBD2. The junction had 6 bases not matched to a gene; V was cut back by 5 bases and J by 7 bases. The CDR3 is made up of 15 amino acids. Germline V gene sequence: CDR1 SGHRS, CDR2 YFSETQ. CDR3 coding DNA: TGCGCCAGCAGACTAGCGGGAGGGCCAGGGAATGAGCAGTTCTTC. Encoded protein: CASRLAGGPGNEQFF.

This clone came up a few times. The same CDR3 is also encoded by other DNA sequences in this sample. The chain joins TRBV13 to TRBJ1-1; maybe TRBD1 (6 bases). Between the trimmed V and J ends, which lost 4 bases and 5 bases, there was a span of 11 bases. The CDR3 contains 13 residues. CDR1 and CDR2 (germline): PRHDT, FYEKMQ (reference sequence). This chain's CDR3 is CASSSYRATEAFF. CDR3 coding DNA: TGTGCCAGCAGCTCCTACAGGGCGACTGAAGCTTTCTTT.

This clone was counted only a few times. The chain uses TRBV25-1 and TRBJ2-7, with a weak D call TRBD1 (5 bases). This CDR3 region has 13 residues. Germline CDR1 and CDR2: MGHDK and SYGVNS. V lost 3 bases, J lost 5 bases, and 11 bases lay in between. CDR3: CASSDWQGHEQYF. The CDR3 DNA sequence: TGTGCCAGCAGTGACTGGCAGGGCCACGAGCAGTACTTC.

The rearrangement uses TRBV7-2 and TRBJ2-7; 12 nucleotides align to TRBD1. From germline, CDR1 is SGHTA and CDR2 FQGNSA. The CDR3 contains 15 residues. The V and J ends lost 4 bases and 4 bases, in that order; junction bases with no gene match: 5. The CDR3 loop is CASSSGQGAVYEQYF. CDR3 in DNA: TGTGCCAGCAGCTCGGGACAGGGGGCTGTGTACGAGCAGTACTTC.

The chain couples TRBV24-1 to TRBJ2-1; 8 nucleotides line up with TRBD1. Germline V gene lookup returns CDR1 KGHDR and CDR2 SFDVKD. The CDR3 runs 14 residues. V was clipped by 4 bases and J by 6 bases; unmatched bases: 4. The CDR3 DNA sequence: TGTGCCACCAGTGAGGACAGGGCGACCAATGAGCAGTTCTTC. Residues: CATSEDRATNEQFF.

This clone was observed a handful of times. This sequence joins TRBV4-3 and TRBJ2-6, with D tentatively TRBD1 (6 bases). Germline CDR1 and CDR2: LGHNA and YSLEER. The length of the CDR3 is 18 residues. The V and J ends lost 1 base and 0 bases respectively, with 13 bases between them. As DNA, the CDR3 is TGCGCCAGCAGCCAAGTACCAGGGGCCACCTCTGGGGCCAACGTCCTGACTTTC. It specifies CASSQVPGATSGANVLTF.

V gene TRBV9 combines with J gene TRBJ2-2; D gene ambiguous. The CDR3 has 15 amino acids. From germline, CDR1 is SGDLS and CDR2 YYNGEE. Trimming pared 0 bases from V and 2 bases from J, leaving 8 bases between. CDR3 sequence (DNA): TGTGCCAGCAGCGTAGGGCCACCCAACACCGGGGAGCTGTTTTTT. This gives the protein CASSVGPPNTGELFF.